This TCR beta chain was profiled in a study of blood T cell repertoires in COVID-19. At the level of the study: T cells, B-cell-depleted T cells, or PBMCs supplied cDNA or gDNA.

Germline CDR1 is SNHLY and CDR2 is FYNNEI. Trimming at V came to 3 bases and at J to 6 bases, leaving 2 bases not matched to a gene. The CDR3 sequence is 14 residues long. Repertoires were generated with immunoSEQ multiplex PCR, while TCRdb's copy carries only in-frame clones and drops some. The sample shows 200,000 to 250,000 clones, approximately 85% of them seen only once. The clonotype originates from a woman in her sixties or seventies with acute or convalescent COVID-19. The sequencing sample was made of peripheral blood. The chain carries TRBV2 and TRBJ2-7, with TRBD2 matching over 13 bases. For the CDR3, the DNA is TGTGCCAGCAGTGATACTAGCGGGGGGGTCGAGCAGTACTTC. Protein product: CASSDTSGGVEQYF.